These 26 T cell receptor beta chains share one sample of origin, sequenced in a study of blood T cell repertoires in COVID-19. The assay was immunoSEQ multiplex PCR, and TCRdb's table has in-frame clones only and misses some. The data contain about 260,000 clones, 80% to 90% of them singletons. The sequenced sample was PBMCs or T cells enriched from blood (not recorded which). These receptors originate from a young woman who had recovered from COVID-19.

V gene TRBV3-1 (or the pseudogene TRBV3-2) combines with J gene TRBJ2-7; 10 nucleotides agree with TRBD2. The V gene's germline CDR1 is LGHDT and CDR2 YNNKEL (reference sequence). The CDR3 consists of 15 residues. Trimming cost V 3 bases and J 2 bases; bases outside gene matches: 4. The CDR3 loop reads CASSHGLAATYEQYF. The CDR3 nucleotides read TGTGCCAGCAGCCATGGACTAGCGGCGACCTACGAGCAGTACTTC.

This rearrangement joins TRBV5-4 to TRBJ1-2, with a weak D call TRBD1 (5 bases). The V gene's germline CDR1 is SGHNT and CDR2 YYREEE (reference sequence). With 4 bases removed from V and 4 bases from J, the gap between germline ends came to 17 bases. The length of the CDR3 is 15 residues. The DNA for the CDR3 is TGTGCCAGCAGCCAAGGGACTTTCGGTGGCTATGGCTACACCTTC. Its translation: CASSQGTFGGYGYTF. The full variable domain, rest sourced from reference TRBV5-4 and TRBJ1-2, is ETGVTQSPTHLIKTRGQQVTLRCSSQSGHNTVSWYQQALGQGPQFIFQYYREEENGRGNFPPRFSGLQFPNYSSELNVNALELDDSALYLCASSQGTFGGYGYTFGSGTRLTVV.

The V gene is TRBV3-1 (or the pseudogene TRBV3-2), the J gene TRBJ1-4; the D is unclear. CDR3 length: 16 residues. Per germline, CDR1 LGHDT and CDR2 YNNKEL (reference sequence). V was cut by 0 bases and J by 2 bases, with 10 bases left in between. The CDR3 sequence is CASSQDERFTNEKLFF. Written as DNA, the CDR3 is TGTGCCAGCAGCCAAGATGAGAGGTTCACTAATGAAAAACTGTTTTTT.

This clone appeared a few times. The chain has TRBV3-1 (or the pseudogene TRBV3-2) and TRBJ1-5; TRBD1 aligns across 7 bases. The trim removed 3 bases at V and 6 bases at J, leaving 5 bases unmatched. CDR3 size: 14 residues. Germline assignment: CDR1 LGHDT and CDR2 YNNKEL (reference sequence). CDR3 bases: TGTGCCAGCAGCCAGACCAGGGGGACTCAGCCCCAGCATTTT. It yields the protein CASSQTRGTQPQHF.

With respect to this clone: The sample has other DNA sequences that encode this CDR3 too. V is TRBV18 and J is TRBJ1-5; D call uncertain. This CDR3 is built from 14 residues. The V end was cut by 0 bases, the J end by 1 base, with 4 bases between. Germline assignment: CDR1 KGHSH and CDR2 LQKENI. The CDR3 DNA follows: TGTGCCAGCTCACCACCGGGCAGCAATCAGCCCCAGCATTTT. It yields the protein CASSPPGSNQPQHF.

This clone was seen ten or more times. This sequence joins TRBV3-1 (or the pseudogene TRBV3-2) and TRBJ1-2, with D possibly matching TRBD1 (6 bases). Germline V gene data show CDR1 as LGHDT and CDR2 as YNNKEL (reference sequence). V was shortened by 1 base and J by 4 bases, with 13 bases between the two germline ends. CDR3 size: 15 residues. The chain's CDR3 is CASSQAPGERYGYTF. In nucleotides, the CDR3 is TGTGCCAGCAGCCAAGCCCCAGGGGAACGCTATGGCTACACCTTC.

The chain is built from TRBV6-5 and TRBJ1-1, with a weak D call TRBD1 (5 bases). Trimming took off 9 bases at V and 4 bases at J, with 15 bases between the two ends. The CDR3 length is 13 residues. Germline lookup yields CDR1 MNHEY and CDR2 SVGAGI. DNA of the CDR3: TGTGCCAGTATCCTTTCGGGGGGCACTGAAGCTTTCTTT. Protein product: CASILSGGTEAFF.

This chain connects TRBV5-5 to TRBJ1-2, with D uncertain. The length of the CDR3 is 13 residues. The germline V and J ends were trimmed by 2 bases and 8 bases, with 13 bases remaining between them. The germline gives CDR1 SGHKS, CDR2 YYEKEE (reference sequence). The CDR3 here is CASSFDTEGGYTF. The CDR3 DNA reads as TGTGCCAGCAGCTTCGACACAGAGGGAGGCTACACCTTC.

The rearrangement links TRBV9 to TRBJ2-6, with TRBD1 matching 10 bases. The trim removed 2 bases at V and 0 bases at J, leaving 2 bases unmatched. CDR1 and CDR2 (germline): SGDLS, YYNGEE. The CDR3 extends over 17 amino acids. Here the CDR3 DNA reads TGTGCCAGCAGCGTGACAGGGGGCCTCTCTGGGGCCAACGTCCTGACTTTC. Its translation: CASSVTGGLSGANVLTF. The variable domain in full, completed from reference TRBV9 and TRBJ2-6, reads DSGVTQTPKHLITATGQRVTLRCSPRSGDLSVYWYQQSLDQGLQFLIQYYNGEERAKGNILERFSAQQFPDLHSELNLSSLELGDSALYFCASSVTGGLSGANVLTFGAGSRLTVL.

With regard to this clone: Other nucleotide sequences in the sample specify the same CDR3. This chain links TRBV5-1 with TRBJ1-1; maybe TRBD1 (5 bases). V lost 0 bases, J lost 6 bases, and 6 bases lay in between. The germline V gene encodes CDR1 SGHRS and CDR2 YFSETQ. This CDR3 is 12 amino acids long. The CDR3 DNA reads TGCGCCAGCAGCTTGGAAGGGGCTGAAGCTTTCTTT. Translation: CASSLEGAEAFF.

The rearrangement joins TRBV5-8 to TRBJ1-2; D gene unclear. The V gene's germline CDR1 is SGHTS and CDR2 YDEGEE. Trimming took off 4 bases at V and 4 bases at J, with 17 bases between the two ends. The CDR3 is made up of 15 amino acids. The CDR3 DNA sequence: TGTGCCAGCAGCGCCTCGGGAGTTTATTTCTATGGCTACACCTTC. It encodes CASSASGVYFYGYTF.

The chain carries TRBV7-9 and TRBJ1-4; D is possibly TRBD1 (5 bases). V lost 1 base to trimming and J lost 4 bases, with 10 bases between them. Germline V CDR1 and CDR2: SEHNR, FQNEAQ (reference sequence). CDR3 size: 15 residues. This CDR3 is CASSLGGAGNEKLFF. CDR3 in DNA: TGTGCCAGCAGCTTAGGCGGGGCGGGTAATGAAAAACTGTTTTTT.

V and J are TRBV2 and TRBJ2-3; 13 bases line up with TRBD2. The trim removed 7 bases at V and 5 bases at J, leaving 12 bases unmatched. CDR3 length: 17 amino acids. Looked up from germline, CDR1 is SNHLY and CDR2 is FYNNEI. CDR3 residues: CASTRTSGGLSGDTQYF. CDR3 coding DNA: TGTGCCAGCACCCGGACTAGCGGGGGCCTATCAGGAGATACGCAGTATTTT.

The gene calls are TRBV5-1 and TRBJ1-2; a possible D gene is TRBD1 (5 bases). CDR3 length: 13 residues. Trimming cost V 0 bases and J 6 bases, with 9 bases left between them. Germline values: CDR1 SGHRS, CDR2 YFSETQ. The CDR3 sequence is CASSLAGGHGYTF. The DNA for the CDR3 is TGCGCCAGCAGCTTGGCCGGGGGACATGGCTACACCTTC.

As for this clone: This CDR3 is also generated by other DNA sequences in the sample. The chain is built from TRBV6-5 and TRBJ1-1; D might be TRBD1 (6 bases). The CDR3 runs 14 residues. Germline V lookup: CDR1 MNHEY, CDR2 SVGAGI. V lost 2 bases and J 2 bases, leaving 9 bases between the germline ends. Here the CDR3 DNA reads TGTGCCAGCAGTTACGGGGGCGTAAACACTGAAGCTTTCTTT. It yields the protein CASSYGGVNTEAFF.

The genes are TRBV3-1 (or the pseudogene TRBV3-2) and TRBJ2-2, with 8 bases aligning to TRBD2. The CDR3 totals 17 residues. Trimming removed 6 bases from V and 1 base from J; junction bases left unmatched: 10. Per the germline V gene, CDR1 is LGHDT and CDR2 is YNNKEL (reference sequence). The chain's CDR3 is CASSRTPGLGNTGELFF. In DNA, the CDR3 is TGTGCCAGCAGTCGAACCCCGGGACTAGGGAACACCGGGGAGCTGTTTTTT.

Details on this clone: The sample has other DNA sequences that encode this CDR3 too. The chain is built from TRBV4-1 and TRBJ2-7, with 8 bases that match TRBD1. From germline, CDR1 is MGHRA and CDR2 YSYEKL. The CDR3 is 14 residues long. The V segment lost 1 base and the J segment 3 bases; nucleotides outside the gene matches: 2. The CDR3 is CASSQGTGNYEQYF. CDR3 bases: TGCGCCAGCAGCCAAGGGACAGGGAACTACGAGCAGTACTTC.

The chain combines TRBV5-5 with TRBJ2-7; D is possibly TRBD1 (5 bases). Looked up from germline, CDR1 is SGHKS and CDR2 is YYEKEE (reference sequence). The CDR3 covers 15 residues. The V and J ends lost 0 bases and 0 bases respectively, with 10 bases between them. CDR3 sequence reads: CASSLEGMSSYEQYF. The CDR3 nucleotides are TGTGCCAGCAGCTTGGAGGGGATGAGCTCCTACGAGCAGTACTTC.

V usage is TRBV6-6 and J usage is TRBJ2-7, with 11 nucleotides matching TRBD2. The CDR3 has 14 amino acids. V was clipped by 7 bases and J by 7 bases; unmatched bases: 9. Germline CDR1 MNHNY, CDR2 SVGAGI (reference sequence). The CDR3 DNA reads TGTGCCAGCAAATCTAGCGGGGGGCCGGAGGAGCAGTACTTC. It is translated as CASKSSGGPEEQYF.

The rearrangement links TRBV5-1 to TRBJ1-1; tentative D call: TRBD1 (5 bases). Trimming left V 0 bases short and J 4 bases short, with 13 bases between. Germline CDR1 SGHRS, CDR2 YFSETQ. This CDR3 comprises 15 residues. Written as DNA, the CDR3 is TGCGCCAGCAGCTTGGCTGCGACAGCCTTCACTGAAGCTTTCTTT. Protein sequence: CASSLAATAFTEAFF.

In its sample, this clone was seen once. DNA of the CDR3: TGTGCCAGCAGTCCGGGACAGGGTGGTAACTATGGCTACACCTTC. Amino acids: CASSPGQGGNYGYTF. The genes are TRBV28 and TRBJ1-2, with 9 positions matching TRBD1. V lost 5 bases to trimming and J lost 1 base; unmatched junction nucleotides: 5. CDR3 size: 15 residues. CDR1 MDHEN and CDR2 SYDVKM come from the germline V gene.

V gene TRBV7-6 combines with J gene TRBJ2-5; 10 bases are shared with TRBD1. The germline CDR1 and CDR2 sequences are SGHVS and FNYEAQ. CDR3 size: 15 residues. J lost 5 bases, V lost 4 bases, and 7 bases had no gene match. The CDR3 here is CASSYGQGVGETQYF. For the CDR3, the DNA is TGTGCCAGCAGCTACGGACAGGGGGTCGGGGAGACCCAGTACTTC.

CDR3 region: CASSLTSGEQNEQFF. The CDR3 coding sequence is TGTGCCAGCAGCTTGACCAGCGGGGAGCAGAATGAGCAGTTCTTC. The rearrangement links TRBV5-6 to TRBJ2-1; 7 nucleotides match TRBD2. CDR1 is SGHDT and CDR2 is YYEEEE in the germline V gene. The CDR3 has 15 residues. The trim removed 1 base at V and 7 bases at J, leaving 8 bases unmatched. The variable domain in full, completed from reference TRBV5-6 and TRBJ2-1, reads DAGVTQSPTHLIKTRGQQVTLRCSPKSGHDTVSWYQQALGQGPQFIFQYYEEEERQRGNFPDRFSGHQFPNYSSELNVNALLLGDSALYLCASSLTSGEQNEQFFGPGTRLTVL.

The chain has TRBV19 and TRBJ1-5; D remains unclear. This CDR3 has 13 residues. Germline CDR1 LNHDA, CDR2 SQIVND (reference sequence). V was clipped by 5 bases and J by 6 bases, with 11 bases between them. In DNA form, the CDR3 reads TGTGCCAGTAGTGGGTCGACTAGTCAGCCCCAGCATTTT. The encoded protein is CASSGSTSQPQHF. Variable domain in full (rest from reference TRBV19 and TRBJ1-5): DGGITQSPKYLFRKEGQNVTLSCEQNLNHDAMYWYRQDPGQGLRLIYYSQIVNDFQKGDIAEGYSVSREKKESFPLTVTSAQKNPTAFYLCASSGSTSQPQHFGDGTRLSIL.

This chain uses TRBV10-3 with TRBJ2-5; 7 nucleotides line up with TRBD2. With 0 bases clipped from V and 3 bases from J, the junction kept 7 bases outside the gene matches. Looked up from germline, CDR1 is ENHRY and CDR2 is SYGVKD. The CDR3 is 16 residues long. Here the CDR3 reads CAISESPGTTKETQYF. The CDR3 nucleotides read TGTGCCATCAGTGAGTCACCAGGGACTACAAAAGAGACCCAGTACTTC.

The rearrangement links TRBV7-9 to TRBJ2-1, with 10 bases that match TRBD2. This CDR3 has 15 residues. Unmatched junction bases numbered 4, after V lost 5 bases and J lost 3 bases. CDR1 is SEHNR, CDR2 FQNEAQ, per germline (reference sequence). CDR3 nucleotide sequence: TGTGCCAGCAGCCGAGGACTAGCGGACTACAATGAGCAGTTCTTC. Protein: CASSRGLADYNEQFF.